Listed below are T cell receptor beta chains from one sample, sequenced in a study of PD-L1 blockade in urothelial cancer. Using immunoSEQ multiplex PCR, the repertoire was profiled, and TCRdb retains in-frame clones only, with some absent. In the table there are about 74,000 clones, roughly 90% of which are singletons. This sample comprised PBMCs, obtained around atezolizumab (anti-PD-L1) treatment. Receptor source: a man in his 70s with urothelial cancer. Both conserved end residues are part of each CDR3. D genes are given only for firm matches. Where a row states a size, it is once, few, many or the class of an expanded clone; other rows omit it.

V gene: TRBV18
clone size: -
D gene: -
J gene: TRBJ2-2
CDR3 DNA: TGTGCCAGCTCACCACCCGGCCGCGCCACAGTCACCGGGGAGCTGTTTTTT
CDR3 protein: CASSPPGRATVTGELFF

V gene: TRBV5-1
clone size: -
D gene: TRBD1
J gene: TRBJ1-5
CDR3 DNA: TGCGCCAGCAGTCCGTCGACAGGGGACCAGCCCCAGCATTTT
CDR3 protein: CASSPSTGDQPQHF

V gene: TRBV7-3
clone size: -
D gene: -
J gene: TRBJ2-5
CDR3 DNA: TGTGCCAGCAGCCCAACCCCGCAGGGGACCCAGTACTTC
CDR3 protein: CASSPTPQGTQYF

V gene: TRBV11-2
clone size: -
D gene: -
J gene: TRBJ2-1
CDR3 DNA: TGTGCCAGCAGCTTAGAAGCTAGACGGCAGTTCTTC
CDR3 protein: CASSLEARRQFF

V gene: TRBV6-5
clone size: -
D gene: -
J gene: TRBJ1-2
CDR3 DNA: TGTGCCAGCACTCGTGGCAGATCATACACCTTC
CDR3 protein: CASTRGRSYTF

V gene: TRBV15
clone size: -
D gene: -
J gene: TRBJ2-1
CDR3 DNA: TGTGCCACCAGCACGAGAGCGGAAAATAACAATGAGCAGTTCTTC
CDR3 protein: CATSTRAENNNEQFF

V gene: TRBV5-1
clone size: -
D gene: TRBD1
J gene: TRBJ1-2
CDR3 DNA: TGCGCCAGCAGCCCGGGACAGAGTGTCAACTATGGCTACACCTTC
CDR3 protein: CASSPGQSVNYGYTF

V gene: TRBV28
clone size: -
D gene: -
J gene: TRBJ2-6
CDR3 DNA: TGTGCCAGCAGTTTTCGAGGAACCTCTGGGGCCAACGTCCTGACTTTC
CDR3 protein: CASSFRGTSGANVLTF

V gene: TRBV18
clone size: -
D gene: TRBD2
J gene: TRBJ2-1
CDR3 DNA: TGTGCCAGCTCCCCGGGCACTAGCGGAACCTACAATGAGCAGTTCTTC
CDR3 protein: CASSPGTSGTYNEQFF

V gene: TRBV30
clone size: -
D gene: TRBD2
J gene: TRBJ2-3
CDR3 DNA: TGTGCCTGGAGTGGACTAGCGGGAGTAACAGATACGCAGTATTTT
CDR3 protein: CAWSGLAGVTDTQYF

V gene: TRBV5-1
clone size: -
D gene: -
J gene: TRBJ1-2
CDR3 DNA: TGCGCCAGCAGCTTGGACGGCGGGGGTTATGGCTACACCTTC
CDR3 protein: CASSLDGGGYGYTF

V gene: TRBV28
clone size: once
D gene: TRBD1
J gene: TRBJ2-7
CDR3 DNA: TGTGCCAGCAGTTTGTCCCTGCGGGGACAGGGTACCTACGAGCAGTACTTC
CDR3 protein: CASSLSLRGQGTYEQYF

V gene: TRBV28
clone size: -
D gene: -
J gene: TRBJ2-3
CDR3 DNA: TGTGCCAGCAGTTCTCATGGGGCGGACACAGATACGCAGTATTTT
CDR3 protein: CASSSHGADTDTQYF

V gene: TRBV18
clone size: -
D gene: -
J gene: TRBJ2-2
CDR3 DNA: TGTGCCAGCTCACCACCTAGCTGGACTATCGCCGGGGAGCTGTTTTTT
CDR3 protein: CASSPPSWTIAGELFF

V gene: TRBV7-3
clone size: -
D gene: -
J gene: TRBJ2-1
CDR3 DNA: TGTGCCAGCAGCCTAACACCCGGGAGCTCCTACAATGAGCAGTTCTTC
CDR3 protein: CASSLTPGSSYNEQFF

V gene: TRBV19
clone size: -
D gene: -
J gene: TRBJ1-2
CDR3 DNA: TGTGCCAGTAGTAGGGACAAGAGCCGTGGCTATGGCTACACCTTC
CDR3 protein: CASSRDKSRGYGYTF

V gene: TRBV13
clone size: -
D gene: TRBD2
J gene: TRBJ2-7
CDR3 DNA: TGTGCCAGCAGCTTTCGTAGCGGGAGCTACGAGCAGTACTTC
CDR3 protein: CASSFRSGSYEQYF

V gene: TRBV5-8
clone size: -
D gene: -
J gene: TRBJ2-7
CDR3 DNA: TGTGCCAGCAGCTTGATAGGTCAGGGCCCCTACGAGCAGTACTTC
CDR3 protein: CASSLIGQGPYEQYF

V gene: TRBV5-8
clone size: -
D gene: TRBD1
J gene: TRBJ1-5
CDR3 DNA: TGTGCCAGCAGCTATTTCGCGAGGGGGCCAAATCAGCCCCAGCATTTT
CDR3 protein: CASSYFARGPNQPQHF

V gene: TRBV5-6
clone size: -
D gene: TRBD2
J gene: TRBJ2-1
CDR3 DNA: TGTGCCAGCAGCTCGGGAGGCTCCTACAATGAGCAGTTCTTC
CDR3 protein: CASSSGGSYNEQFF

V gene: TRBV6-6
clone size: -
D gene: TRBD1
J gene: TRBJ1-2
CDR3 DNA: TGTGCCAGCAGTCCCACTGGACAGGGGGGCTACACCTTC
CDR3 protein: CASSPTGQGGYTF

V gene: TRBV30
clone size: -
D gene: TRBD1
J gene: TRBJ2-7
CDR3 DNA: TGTGCCTGGAGGGGACGGGACAGGGGAACCTCCTACGAGCAGTACTTC
CDR3 protein: CAWRGRDRGTSYEQYF

V gene: TRBV28
clone size: -
D gene: TRBD1
J gene: TRBJ2-7
CDR3 DNA: TGTGCCAGCAGTTTCGGGACAGGCGGATTACGGGGGCAGTACTTC
CDR3 protein: CASSFGTGGLRGQYF

V gene: TRBV9
clone size: -
D gene: -
J gene: TRBJ2-2
CDR3 DNA: TGTGCCAGCAGCCCACCGGTGAGCACCGGGGAGCTGTTTTTT
CDR3 protein: CASSPPVSTGELFF

V gene: TRBV5-1
clone size: -
D gene: TRBD1
J gene: TRBJ2-1
CDR3 DNA: TGCGCCAGCAGCGGGGACAGCTTATCTACTGAGCAGTTCTTC
CDR3 protein: CASSGDSLSTEQFF

V gene: TRBV5-6
clone size: -
D gene: TRBD2
J gene: TRBJ2-1
CDR3 DNA: TGTGCCAGCAGCCTTAGCGGGAGCTTGAATGAGCAGTTCTTC
CDR3 protein: CASSLSGSLNEQFF

V gene: TRBV5-6
clone size: -
D gene: TRBD1
J gene: TRBJ2-7
CDR3 DNA: TGTGCCAGCAGCTTGAGACAGGGGTTCGAGCAGTACTTC
CDR3 protein: CASSLRQGFEQYF

V gene: TRBV5-1
clone size: once
D gene: -
J gene: TRBJ2-7
CDR3 DNA: TGCGCCAGCAGCTTGGGCCAGGGCTTAAGCCCCTACGAGCAGTACTTC
CDR3 protein: CASSLGQGLSPYEQYF

V gene: TRBV29-1
clone size: -
D gene: TRBD1
J gene: TRBJ2-7
CDR3 DNA: TGCAGCGTTGATCTGACGGGACAGGGTCCCGAGCAGTACTTC
CDR3 protein: CSVDLTGQGPEQYF

V gene: TRBV19
clone size: -
D gene: -
J gene: TRBJ2-2
CDR3 DNA: TGTGCCAGTAGCCCCCTTCTAGGATCCACCGGGGAGCTGTTTTTT
CDR3 protein: CASSPLLGSTGELFF

V gene: TRBV10-3
clone size: -
D gene: -
J gene: TRBJ1-3
CDR3 DNA: TGTGCCATCAGCAGGCCCTCTGGAAACACCATATATTTT
CDR3 protein: CAISRPSGNTIYF

V gene: TRBV30
clone size: once
D gene: -
J gene: TRBJ2-5
CDR3 DNA: TGTGCCTGGAGTGTGCGGCGCCAAGAGACCCAGTACTTC
CDR3 protein: CAWSVRRQETQYF

V gene: TRBV6-5
clone size: -
D gene: -
J gene: TRBJ1-1
CDR3 DNA: TGTGCCAGTGGGAGGTGGGCACTTGAGGAAGCTTTCTTT
CDR3 protein: CASGRWALEEAFF

V gene: TRBV5-5
clone size: -
D gene: TRBD1
J gene: TRBJ2-2
CDR3 DNA: TGTGCCAGCAGCTGGGGACAGGGGGTAACCGGGGAGCTGTTTTTT
CDR3 protein: CASSWGQGVTGELFF

V gene: TRBV6-5
clone size: -
D gene: -
J gene: TRBJ2-7
CDR3 DNA: TGTGCCAGCAGTTACGGGTCCGGGAGCGAGCAGTACTTC
CDR3 protein: CASSYGSGSEQYF

V gene: TRBV7-9
clone size: -
D gene: TRBD2
J gene: TRBJ2-7
CDR3 DNA: TGTGCCAGCAGCTTAGAGGGACTAGCTGAAAACGAGCAGTACTTC
CDR3 protein: CASSLEGLAENEQYF

V gene: TRBV25-1
clone size: -
D gene: TRBD2
J gene: TRBJ2-1
CDR3 DNA: TGTGCCAGCAGTGCCCTAGCGGGAGGGTGGTACAATGAGCAGTTCTTC
CDR3 protein: CASSALAGGWYNEQFF

V gene: TRBV19
clone size: -
D gene: TRBD2
J gene: TRBJ2-1
CDR3 DNA: TGTGCCAGTAGTGTGACTAGCGGGAGTACCTACAATGAGCAGTTCTTC
CDR3 protein: CASSVTSGSTYNEQFF

V gene: TRBV2
clone size: -
D gene: TRBD2
J gene: TRBJ2-1
CDR3 DNA: TGTGCCAGCAGTGATGGGGGGACTAGTAGGGAGGAGCAGTTCTTC
CDR3 protein: CASSDGGTSREEQFF

V gene: TRBV27
clone size: large
D gene: -
J gene: TRBJ1-3
CDR3 DNA: TGTGCCAGCAGTTTTCGCTCTGGAAACACCATATATTTT
CDR3 protein: CASSFRSGNTIYF

V gene: TRBV10-1
clone size: -
D gene: TRBD1
J gene: TRBJ1-5
CDR3 DNA: TGCGCCAGCAGTGAGTGCGGACAGGGAGGGGTGATAGGCAATCAGCCCCAGCATTTT
CDR3 protein: CASSECGQGGVIGNQPQHF

V gene: TRBV7-2
clone size: -
D gene: TRBD1
J gene: TRBJ1-2
CDR3 DNA: TGTGCCAGCAGCGGAGGGGACAGCTATGGCTACACCTTC
CDR3 protein: CASSGGDSYGYTF

V gene: TRBV27
clone size: -
D gene: -
J gene: TRBJ1-4
CDR3 DNA: TGTGCCAGCAGTCCTAGGGGGGGGAGCCCCGCAACTAATGAAAAACTGTTTTTT
CDR3 protein: CASSPRGGSPATNEKLFF

V gene: TRBV7-9
clone size: once
D gene: TRBD2
J gene: TRBJ2-1
CDR3 DNA: TGTGCCAGCAGCCGAACAATGACTAGCAGGGTTCTCGCGGAGCAGTTCTTC
CDR3 protein: CASSRTMTSRVLAEQFF

V gene: TRBV10-1
clone size: -
D gene: -
J gene: TRBJ2-1
CDR3 DNA: TGCGCCAGCAGTGAGTCCGCGCTAGAGACCTACAATGAGCAGTTCTTC
CDR3 protein: CASSESALETYNEQFF